This TCR beta chain emerged from a study of blood T cell repertoires in COVID-19. About the research overall: Acute-phase and convalescent COVID-19 samples originated in the United States, Italy and Spain.

Method: immunoSEQ multiplex PCR; TCRdb's copy keeps in-frame clones and lacks some. The sample includes about 130,000 clones, roughly four fifths of them seen just once. The germline V gene encodes CDR1 SGHDT and CDR2 YYEEEE. The ends were cut back, 3 bases at V and 1 base at J, with 10 bases in the middle. The CDR3 sequence is 14 residues long. Membership in each cohort depended on participant-reported clinical history. Donors of Cohort 3 who recovered were those that had two negative PCRs, clearance, or symptom resolution. Material for sequencing was PBMCs or T cells enriched from blood (not recorded which). The V and J genes are TRBV5-6 and TRBJ1-1, with D unclear. The TCR sequence derives from a man aged 25 to 40 who had recovered from COVID-19. CDR3 bases: TGTGCCAGCAGCTCCAGGCCTCGGAACACTGAAGCTTTCTTT. Translating gives CASSSRPRNTEAFF.